This T cell receptor beta chain was obtained from a study of tumor-infiltrating lymphocytes in oesophageal squamous cell carcinoma. This CDR3 contains 17 residues. Germline CDR1 is SGHVS and CDR2 is FNYEAQ. TCRdb analysed the PCR reads with MiXCR anew, one entry per CDR3 protein. The sample holds more than 15,000 distinct CDR3 sequences, about 43% seen once. This TCR was sampled from a male donor with esophageal squamous cell carcinoma. The chain recombines TRBV7-6 with TRBJ2-1, with D possibly called TRBD1 or TRBD2 (5 bases each). The end of the DNA aligns better with TRBJ2-5, so the J call may be wrong. The sample comprised normal esophageal tissue next to the tumor. CDR3 DNA sequence: TGTGCCAGCAGTTTGGGGCCCACGGGGCTAGGTTGGGAGACCCAGTACTTC. Protein product: CASSLGPTGLGWETQYF.